What follows are 23 T cell receptor beta chains derived from one specimen sequenced in a study of CD8+CD57+ T cells in acquired aplastic anemia. Genomic DNA acted as the template from which TCR beta VDJ combination and CDR3 sequence profiling were carried out. A single record per CDR3 protein comes from TCRdb applying MiXCR to the reads. The sample has around 200,000 distinct CDR3 sequences, about half seen once; the top ten hold just under 20%. Flow cytometry had shown expanded CD8+CD57+ cells in the patients chosen for sequencing. The specimen sequenced was sorted CD4+, CD8+, or CD8+CD57+ T cells (not recorded which) from PBMCs. Receptor source: a human donor with aplastic anemia.

This chain joins TRBV20-1 and TRBJ2-1; no firm D call. The CDR3 loop spans 14 amino acids. The V gene's germline CDR1 is DFQATT and CDR2 SNEGSKA (reference sequence). In nucleotides, the CDR3 is TGCAGCGTTGTTGAGCTATATGAGGTGGATGAGCAGTTCTTC. Its protein product is CSVVELYEVDEQFF.

This clonotype was detected many times. The chain joins TRBV7-8 to TRBJ2-5, with D maybe TRBD2 (6 bases). Deletions cut 3 bases from V and 5 bases from J, with 13 bases between. The CDR3 sequence is 14 residues long. Per the germline V gene, CDR1 is SGHVS and CDR2 is FQNEAQ. CDR3 region: CASSLGLGGETQYF. DNA of the CDR3: TGTGCCAGCAGCTTGGGCCTCGGAGGGGAGACCCAGTACTTC.

This clonotype was observed at least ten times. V is TRBV7-3 and J is TRBJ2-7; 11 bases are shared with TRBD1. The CDR3 length is 13 residues. The V and J ends lost 5 bases and 7 bases, in that order; junction bases with no gene match: 4. The V gene's germline CDR1 is SGHTA and CDR2 FQGTGA. The CDR3 sequence is CASSPGTGGEQYF. DNA for the CDR3: TGTGCCAGCAGCCCCGGGACAGGGGGTGAGCAGTACTTC.

This clonotype has a count of ten or more. The chain joins TRBV7-7 to TRBJ1-3, with a tentative D call TRBD1 (6 bases). This CDR3 spans 15 amino acids. Germline V gene sequence: CDR1 SSHAT, CDR2 FNYEAQ (reference sequence). Trimming left V 1 base short and J 4 bases short, with 11 bases between. CDR3 region: CASSLDGGSGNTIYF. CDR3 bases: TGTGCCAGCAGCTTAGACGGGGGCAGCGGAAACACCATATATTTT.

This clonotype was picked up many times. The gene calls are TRBV6-1 and TRBJ2-7, with TRBD1 as a possible D gene (5 bases). V was shortened by 3 bases and J by 7 bases, with 7 bases between the two germline ends. This CDR3 is 11 amino acids long. Looked up from germline, CDR1 is MNHNS and CDR2 is SASEGT. The CDR3 DNA follows: TGTGCCAGCAGTGATGGGGCGGAGCAGTACTTC. Translation: CASSDGAEQYF.

This clonotype was picked up many times. V usage is TRBV12-3 or TRBV12-4 and J usage is TRBJ1-1; tentative D call: TRBD1 (5 bases). This CDR3 contains 15 residues. V lost 5 bases and J lost 1, with 14 bases in between. The CDR3 protein is CASSARTPSNTEAFF. The CDR3 region has the DNA TGTGCCAGCAGTGCGCGGACACCTTCGAACACTGAAGCTTTCTTT.

The table lists this clonotype with a few counts. The rearrangement uses TRBV10-3 and TRBJ2-2; D is undetermined. The V gene lost 3 bases and the J gene lost 3 bases, with 8 bases spanning the gap. The CDR3 totals 14 residues. CDR1 and CDR2 (germline): ENHRY, SYGVKD. DNA of the CDR3: TGTGCCATCAGTGATTGGCTTCACACCGGGGAGCTGTTTTTT. Translated: CAISDWLHTGELFF.

This clonotype was observed a handful of times. Possible read error: a much larger clone is one base away. J is TRBJ1-2 and V is TRBV6-5; D may be TRBD1 (5 bases). Germline V gene sequence: CDR1 MNHEY, CDR2 SVGAGI. The CDR3 has 15 amino acids. The CDR3 nucleotides read TGTGCCAGCAGTTACTCTGCGGGGGGAAACTATAGCTACACCTTC. This codes for CASSYSAGGNYSYTF.

This clonotype was observed a few times. The chain joins TRBV3-1 to TRBJ2-3; D not certain. Germline values: CDR1 LGHDT, CDR2 YNNKEL (reference sequence). The CDR3 sequence is 14 residues long. V shed 4 bases and J shed 3 bases, with 11 bases lying between them. The CDR3 region has the DNA TGTGCCAGCAGCCCCCCTTTAGTGACAGATACGCAGTATTTT. Encoded protein: CASSPPLVTDTQYF.

This clonotype was recorded at least ten times. The rearrangement joins TRBV5-4 to TRBJ1-1; 7 bases fit TRBD1. With V trimmed by 6 bases and J by 0 bases, 14 bases remained unmatched. Per germline, CDR1 SGHNT and CDR2 YYREEE (reference sequence). CDR3 length: 17 residues. The DNA for the CDR3 is TGTGCCAGCACCTCTACTGGACAGGCACTTTTGAACACTGAAGCTTTCTTT. The encoded protein is CASTSTGQALLNTEAFF. Combining the CDR3 with reference TRBV5-4 and TRBJ1-1 gives the whole variable domain ETGVTQSPTHLIKTRGQQVTLRCSSQSGHNTVSWYQQALGQGPQFIFQYYREEENGRGNFPPRFSGLQFPNYSSELNVNALELDDSALYLCASTSTGQALLNTEAFFGQGTRLTVV.

A word on this clonotype: A clone one base away is much larger, so this may be a read error. The chain uses TRBV7-3 and TRBJ2-7, with D tentatively TRBD1 (6 bases). Deletions cut 5 bases from V and 0 bases from J, with 8 bases between. Germline loops: CDR1 SGHTA, CDR2 FQGTGA. The CDR3 length is 13 residues. This chain's CDR3 is CASSRTDSYEQYF. As DNA, the CDR3 is TGTGCCAGCAGCCGGACAGACTCCTACGAGCAGTACTTC.

This clonotype came up a few times. The chain uses TRBV18 and TRBJ2-1, with TRBD2 matching 13 bases. Trimming removed 2 bases from V and 3 bases from J; junction bases left unmatched: 4. The CDR3 extends over 17 amino acids. Germline CDR1 and CDR2: KGHSH and LQKENI. In DNA, the CDR3 is TGTGCCAGCTCACCATTTGGGACTAGCGGGGACTACAATGAGCAGTTCTTC. Its translation is CASSPFGTSGDYNEQFF.

J is TRBJ2-7 and V is TRBV5-1; D unresolved. With 2 bases removed from V and 7 bases from J, the gap between germline ends came to 10 bases. The CDR3 spans 12 residues. CDR1 and CDR2 from the germline V gene are SGHRS and YFSETQ. CDR3 in amino acids: CASSLSGEEQYF. The CDR3 bases are TGCGCCAGCAGCTTATCTGGGGAAGAGCAGTACTTC.

This clonotype turned up a few times. The chain joins TRBV29-1 to TRBJ2-5, with a possible D match to TRBD1 (5 bases). The CDR3 contains 13 residues. Germline V CDR1 and CDR2: SQVTM, ANQGSEA. CDR3 nucleotide sequence: TGCAGTGGTTCTTCGACAGTTCAAGAGACCCAGTACTTC. This sequence encodes CSGSSTVQETQYF.

The chain couples TRBV15 to TRBJ1-6, with 9 bases identical to TRBD1. The CDR3 spans 15 residues. With V trimmed by 1 base and J by 7 bases, 2 bases remained unmatched. Germline V gives CDR1 LNHNV, CDR2 YYDKDF (reference sequence). CDR3 sequence (DNA): TGTGCCACCAGCAGAGCCGGGACAGGGAATTCACCCCTCCACTTT. Translation: CATSRAGTGNSPLHF.

With regard to this clonotype: This may be a read error, as it is one base from a much larger clone. For the CDR3, the DNA is TGTGTCAGCAGACCGACGACAGTACGGGTGCGGTATGGCTACACCTTC. This translates into CVSRPTTVRVRYGYTF. V and J are TRBV6-1 and TRBJ1-2; tentatively, D is TRBD1 (5 bases). This CDR3 spans 16 amino acids. Germline V gene lookup returns CDR1 MNHNS and CDR2 SASEGT.

The V and J genes are TRBV20-1 and TRBJ2-2; D is undetermined. V lost 3 bases and J lost 8, with 19 bases in between. The germline V gene encodes CDR1 DFQATT and CDR2 SNEGSKA (reference sequence). This CDR3 has 15 residues. CDR3 nucleotides: TGCAGTGCTAGGGGCTATAGGGCCTCGACAGGGGAGCTGTTTTTT. It encodes CSARGYRASTGELFF.

V gene TRBV20-1 combines with J gene TRBJ2-5, with 7 nucleotides matching TRBD1. Germline V gives CDR1 DFQATT, CDR2 SNEGSKA (reference sequence). J was trimmed by 3 bases and V by 6 bases; bases with no gene match: 4. The CDR3 sequence is 12 residues long. The chain's CDR3 is CSARGTKETQYF. CDR3 bases: TGCAGTGCCAGGGGGACAAAAGAGACCCAGTACTTC.

The chain recombines TRBV6-5 with TRBJ1-1, with TRBD1 identical over 8 bases. The CDR3 has 14 amino acids. CDR1 and CDR2 from the germline V gene are MNHEY and SVGAGI. V was pared by 0 bases and J by 4 bases, with 1 base of the junction left unmatched. The CDR3 nucleotides are TGTGCCAGCAGTTACTCGACAGGGGTCACTGAAGCTTTCTTT. This encodes CASSYSTGVTEAFF.

In the case of this clonotype: This may arise from a read error, as a much more abundant clone is one base away. Given the absence of the conserved phenylalanine or tryptophan at the CDR3 end, a read error is likely. V usage is TRBV6-5 and J usage is TRBJ1-5; a possible D gene is TRBD1 (5 bases). The length of the CDR3 is 13 residues. Germline V gene lookup returns CDR1 MNHEY and CDR2 SVGAGI. V was cut by 5 bases and J by 3 bases, with 8 bases left in between. In nucleotides, the CDR3 is TGTGCCAGCAGTGGACAAGACAATCAGCCCCAGCATCTT. Amino acid sequence: CASSGQDNQPQHL.

As to this clonotype: This clone may be a read error of a much larger clone one base away. The rearrangement joins TRBV7-9 to TRBJ2-3, with TRBD1 matching over 11 bases. From germline, CDR1 is SEHNR and CDR2 FQNEAQ (reference sequence). The length of the CDR3 is 16 residues. Trimming cost V 9 bases and J 7 bases; bases outside gene matches: 15. CDR3 amino acids: CASSTPSGQGGNTQYF. The CDR3 DNA sequence: TGTGCCAGTAGTACCCCTTCGGGACAGGGGGGAAATACGCAGTATTTT.

Of note for this clonotype: A junction boundary mismatches the germline segment, possibly from a read error. The rearrangement uses TRBV30 and TRBJ1-1; D gene uncertain. This CDR3 is 11 amino acids long. Germline CDR1 GTSNPN, CDR2 SVGIG (reference sequence). CDR3 nucleotides: TGTGCCTGGGGTGTACTTGATGAAGCTTTCTTT. The encoded protein is CAWGVLDEAFF.

This clonotype showed up just once. Compared with germline, one end of the junction differs, possibly owing to a read error. This chain connects TRBV7-9 to TRBJ2-7; 10 bases align to TRBD2. Germline V gives CDR1 SEHNR, CDR2 FQNEAQ (reference sequence). The CDR3 spans 15 residues. The CDR3 DNA reads TGCGCCAGCAGCCAAACTAGCGGGGCACCCTACGAGCAGTACTTC. It translates to CASSQTSGAPYEQYF. Filled out from reference TRBV7-9 and TRBJ2-7, the complete variable domain reads DTGVSQNPRHKITKRGQNVTFRCDPISEHNRLYWYRQTLGQGPEFLTYFQNEAQLEKSRLLSDRFSAERPKGSFSTLEIQRTEQGDSAMYLCASSQTSGAPYEQYFGPGTRLTVT.